The clone carrying this TCR beta chain was recorded at least ten times. Germline trimming cut 5 bases from V and 2 bases from J; bases unmatched to any gene: 5. The CDR3 spans 14 residues. MiXCR, applied by TCRdb to the 5' RACE reads, yields one record per CDR3 protein. The sample lists 690,000 or so distinct CDR3 sequences; around 6% were seen once. The data were taken from a study of identical twins. This TCR came from a man between 18 and 29 years old in good health. Input material: naive T cells sorted from blood. The chain employs TRBV12-3 or TRBV12-4 and TRBJ2-5; 7 nucleotides line up with TRBD2. The CDR3 bases are TGTGCCAGCAGTAATTTAGCGGGTCAAGAGACCCAGTACTTC. Protein product: CASSNLAGQETQYF.